A single TCR beta chain is shown here with its context. The entry originates in a study of T-cell reconstitution after alpha-beta-depleted transplantation in children. This CDR3 is built from 15 residues. Germline assignment: CDR1 MRHNA and CDR2 SNTAGT. With 2 bases clipped from V and 5 bases from J, the junction kept 3 bases outside the gene matches. The TCRbeta library incorporated unique molecular identifiers. TCRdb processed the PCR reads anew with MiXCR; each CDR3 protein has one entry. This table holds about 540,000 distinct CDR3 sequences, 18% found once. This sample comprised PBMCs from the stem cell graft donor, obtained from the stem cell graft. The rearrangement joins TRBV6-4 to TRBJ2-3, with 11 bases that match TRBD2. This clonotype was sampled from a human donor who donated a stem cell graft to a child with acute lymphoblastic leukemia. CDR3: CASSDSGLAGDTQYF. CDR3 nucleotide sequence: TGTGCCAGCAGTGACAGCGGACTAGCGGGAGATACGCAGTATTTT.